The rows below give T cell receptor beta chains drawn from one sample of a study of shared clonotypes between healthy human individuals. This table comes from immunoSEQ multiplex PCR, and its TCRdb copy is limited to in-frame clones, with some not included. The profile covers about 960,000 clones, with approximately 80% appearing a single time and approximately 1.5% taken by the ten largest. The sample taken for sequencing was memory CD4+ T cells sorted from blood. The receptors derive from a man aged 18 to 29 in good health. Both conserved end residues are part of each CDR3. The D gene is left open where the match is weak. Size is omitted from some rows. Given values are once, few, many or a class for expanded clones.

j_gene,v_gene,abundance,d_gene,CDR3aa,CDR3nt
TRBJ2-7,TRBV7-8,-,TRBD2,CASAPGTRKGGEQYF,TGTGCCAGTGCGCCGGGGACTAGGAAGGGTGGAGAGCAGTACTTC
TRBJ1-2,TRBV27,few,TRBD1,CASGARTTGGDGYTF,TGTGCCAGCGGTGCGAGAACTACAGGGGGCGATGGCTACACCTTC
TRBJ1-5,TRBV27,-,-,CASSIQTGQPQHF,TGTGCCAGCAGTATCCAAACAGGTCAGCCCCAGCATTTT
TRBJ2-6,TRBV4-1,-,-,CASSQEGGAGANVLTF,TGCGCCAGCAGCCAAGAGGGTGGCGCTGGGGCCAACGTCCTGACTTTC
TRBJ1-5,TRBV5-1,-,-,CASSLGTGNQPQHF,TGCGCCAGCAGCTTGGGTACAGGAAATCAGCCCCAGCATTTT
TRBJ2-6,TRBV19,-,-,CASTSSGTPVSGANVLTF,TGTGCCAGTACCTCCTCCGGGACGCCCGTCTCTGGGGCCAACGTCCTGACTTTC
TRBJ2-5,TRBV21-1,-,-,CASSKGRGSATQYF,TGTGCCAGCAGCAAAGGCAGAGGGTCGGCGACCCAGTACTTC
TRBJ2-1,TRBV11-3,-,-,CASSPDWVSNEQFF,TGTGCCAGCAGCCCTGACTGGGTTTCCAATGAGCAGTTCTTC
TRBJ2-6,TRBV9,-,-,CASSVVRGIHSGANVLTF,TGTGCCAGCAGCGTAGTAAGGGGAATACACTCTGGGGCCAACGTCCTGACTTTC
TRBJ2-7,TRBV10-3,-,TRBD1,CAISEGQGLEQYF,TGTGCCATCAGTGAGGGACAGGGGTTAGAGCAGTACTTC
TRBJ1-2,TRBV29-1,-,-,CSVANSGRDGYTF,TGCAGCGTTGCTAACTCAGGACGGGATGGCTACACCTTC
TRBJ2-2,TRBV9,-,TRBD2,CASSVTSGNTGELFF,TGTGCCAGCAGCGTTACTAGCGGAAACACCGGGGAGCTGTTTTTT
TRBJ2-3,TRBV5-4,-,-,CASSRGGSKDTQYF,TGTGCCAGCAGCCGAGGGGGGTCCAAGGATACGCAGTATTTT
TRBJ2-7,TRBV28,-,-,CASSLLTGLSYEQYF,TGTGCCAGCAGTTTATTAACGGGGCTATCCTACGAGCAGTACTTC
TRBJ2-2,TRBV18,-,TRBD1,CASSPPGRGLNTGELFF,TGTGCCAGCTCACCACCCGGCAGGGGGCTTAACACCGGGGAGCTGTTTTTT
TRBJ1-3,TRBV6-5,many,TRBD1,CASSYGTGGAVDTIYF,TGTGCCAGCAGTTATGGGACAGGGGGCGCGGTGGACACCATATATTTT
TRBJ2-5,TRBV13,-,-,CASSLRAGKETQYF,TGTGCCAGCAGCTTGAGGGCAGGGAAGGAGACCCAGTACTTC
TRBJ1-5,TRBV5-4,-,-,CASSLQPQGPQHF,TGTGCCAGCAGCTTACAGCCGCAGGGGCCCCAGCATTTT
TRBJ2-5,TRBV15,-,-,CATSRDDVGTQYF,TGTGCCACCAGCAGAGATGATGTTGGGACCCAGTACTTC
TRBJ2-3,TRBV10-3,-,-,CAIMGVPSTDTQYF,TGTGCCATCATGGGCGTTCCTAGCACAGATACGCAGTATTTT
TRBJ1-4,TRBV19,-,-,CASSLTTLEEKLFF,TGTGCCAGTAGTTTGACAACCCTGGAAGAAAAACTGTTTTTT
TRBJ2-6,TRBV9,-,-,CASSVATIGSGANVLTF,TGTGCCAGCAGCGTGGCGACAATCGGCTCTGGGGCCAACGTCCTGACTTTC
TRBJ2-7,TRBV15,once,-,CATSRDTGHSSYEQYF,TGTGCCACCAGCAGAGATACAGGACACTCCTCCTACGAGCAGTACTTC
TRBJ2-1,TRBV19,-,-,CASSIIGGLSSNEQFF,TGTGCCAGTAGTATTATTGGGGGGCTATCCTCCAATGAGCAGTTCTTC
TRBJ1-1,TRBV6-5,-,TRBD1,CASKSGTGRLFF,TGTGCCAGCAAATCCGGGACAGGCCGCCTGTTCTTT
TRBJ1-2,TRBV7-8,few,TRBD1,CASSSRTGKADGYTF,TGTGCCAGCAGCTCCCGGACAGGGAAGGCAGATGGCTACACCTTC
TRBJ1-2,TRBV27,few,TRBD1,CASSEDRQVYGYTF,TGTGCCAGCAGTGAGGACAGGCAGGTCTATGGCTACACCTTC
TRBJ2-7,TRBV28,many,TRBD1,CASSSRDRGRDEQYF,TGTGCCAGCAGTTCCCGAGACAGGGGGCGCGACGAGCAGTACTTC
TRBJ2-2,TRBV6-5,once,-,CASIEGWSGELFF,TGTGCCAGCATCGAAGGCTGGTCCGGGGAGCTGTTTTTT
TRBJ1-4,TRBV2,few,-,CASSVGQSLLEKLFF,TGTGCCAGCAGCGTCGGGCAGTCTCTTCTCGAAAAACTGTTTTTT
TRBJ2-7,TRBV10-3,-,-,CAISDVSLSYEQYF,TGTGCCATCAGTGATGTCAGTCTCTCCTACGAGCAGTACTTC
TRBJ1-1,TRBV2,-,-,CASRGTVNTEAFF,TGTGCCAGCAGAGGGACGGTGAACACTGAAGCTTTCTTT
TRBJ2-3,TRBV11-3,-,-,CASSPLGDTQYF,TGTGCCAGCAGCCCGTTAGGGGATACGCAGTATTTT
TRBJ1-2,TRBV6-1,once,-,CASSELGSGSYGYTF,TGTGCCAGCAGTGAACTGGGCTCAGGGAGCTATGGCTACACCTTC
TRBJ2-3,TRBV7-7,-,TRBD2,CASSPGLAGVTDTQYF,TGTGCTAGCAGCCCGGGACTAGCGGGAGTGACAGATACGCAGTATTTT
TRBJ2-5,TRBV5-4,-,-,CASSIGRVETQYF,TGTGCCAGCAGCATTGGCAGGGTAGAGACCCAGTACTTC
TRBJ1-1,TRBV2,-,-,CASSARGTEAFF,TGTGCCAGCAGTGCCCGTGGAACTGAAGCTTTCTTT
TRBJ2-7,TRBV2,-,TRBD2,CASRGLAAVYEQYF,TGTGCCAGCAGGGGACTAGCGGCCGTGTACGAGCAGTACTTC
TRBJ1-4,TRBV6-5,few,-,CASQFATNEKLFF,TGTGCCAGCCAATTCGCAACTAATGAAAAACTGTTTTTT
TRBJ1-2,TRBV5-1,-,-,CASSTDSYGYTF,TGCGCCAGCAGCACGGACAGCTATGGCTACACCTTC
TRBJ2-7,TRBV5-4,-,TRBD2,CASSLSGAAYEQYF,TGTGCCAGCAGCCTTAGCGGGGCCGCCTACGAGCAGTACTTC
TRBJ1-2,TRBV28,once,-,CASSLGGPRGYTF,TGTGCCAGCAGTTTGGGGGGTCCCCGAGGCTACACCTTC
TRBJ2-1,TRBV18,many,-,CASSPRLVIDNEQFF,TGTGCCAGCTCACCTCGCCTTGTGATTGACAATGAGCAGTTCTTC
TRBJ1-1,TRBV7-8,-,-,CASSEYQKTNTEAFF,TGTGCCAGCAGCGAATACCAGAAAACGAACACTGAAGCTTTCTTT